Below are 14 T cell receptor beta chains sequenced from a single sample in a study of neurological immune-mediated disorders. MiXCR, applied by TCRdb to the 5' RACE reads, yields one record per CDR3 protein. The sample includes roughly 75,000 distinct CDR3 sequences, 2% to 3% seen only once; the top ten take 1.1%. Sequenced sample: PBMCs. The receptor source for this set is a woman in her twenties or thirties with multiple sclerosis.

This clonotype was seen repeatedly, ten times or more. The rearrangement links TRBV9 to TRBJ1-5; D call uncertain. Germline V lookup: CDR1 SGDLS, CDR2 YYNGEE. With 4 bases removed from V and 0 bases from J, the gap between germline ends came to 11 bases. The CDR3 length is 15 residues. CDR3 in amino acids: CASSPLADSNQPQHF. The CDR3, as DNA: TGTGCCAGCAGCCCGTTGGCGGATAGCAATCAGCCCCAGCATTTT.

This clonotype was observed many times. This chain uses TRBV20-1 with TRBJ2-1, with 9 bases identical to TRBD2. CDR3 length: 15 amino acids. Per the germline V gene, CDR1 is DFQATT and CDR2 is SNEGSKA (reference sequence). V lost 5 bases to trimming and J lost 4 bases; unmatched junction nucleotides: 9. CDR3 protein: CSAAMRSGGYNEQFF. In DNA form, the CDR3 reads TGCAGTGCTGCAATGCGTAGCGGGGGTTACAATGAGCAGTTCTTC.

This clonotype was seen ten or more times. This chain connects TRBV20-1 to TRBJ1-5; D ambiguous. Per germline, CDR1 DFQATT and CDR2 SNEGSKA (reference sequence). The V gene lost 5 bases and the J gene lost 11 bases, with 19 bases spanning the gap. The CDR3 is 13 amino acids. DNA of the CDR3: TGCAGTGCTGATGGTGGAGCACAACGGGCCCAGCATTTT. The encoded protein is CSADGGAQRAQHF.

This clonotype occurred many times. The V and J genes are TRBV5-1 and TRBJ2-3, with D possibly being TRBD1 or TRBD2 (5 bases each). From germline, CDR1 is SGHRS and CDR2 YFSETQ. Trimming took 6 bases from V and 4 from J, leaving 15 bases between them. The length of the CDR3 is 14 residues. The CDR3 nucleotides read TGCGCCAGCACCCTTGGGGGAGCGGCAGATACGCAGTATTTT. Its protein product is CASTLGGAADTQYF. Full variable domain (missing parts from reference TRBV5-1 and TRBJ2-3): KAGVTQTPRYLIKTRGQQVTLSCSPISGHRSVSWYQQTPGQGLQFLFEYFSETQRNKGNFPGRFSGRQFSNSRSEMNVSTLELGDSALYLCASTLGGAADTQYFGPGTRLTVL.

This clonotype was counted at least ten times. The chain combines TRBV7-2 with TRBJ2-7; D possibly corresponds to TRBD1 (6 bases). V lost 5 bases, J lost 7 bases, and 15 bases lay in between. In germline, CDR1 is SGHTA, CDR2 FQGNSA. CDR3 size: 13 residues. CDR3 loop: CASSTIQGFEQYF. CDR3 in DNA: TGTGCCAGCAGCACCATACAGGGCTTTGAGCAGTACTTC.

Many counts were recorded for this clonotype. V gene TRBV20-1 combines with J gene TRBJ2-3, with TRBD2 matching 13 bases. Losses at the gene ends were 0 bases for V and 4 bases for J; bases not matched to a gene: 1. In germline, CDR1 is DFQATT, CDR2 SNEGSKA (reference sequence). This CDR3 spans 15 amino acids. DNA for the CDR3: TGCAGTGCTAGAGACGGGACTAGCGGGGCAGATACGCAGTATTTT. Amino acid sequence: CSARDGTSGADTQYF.

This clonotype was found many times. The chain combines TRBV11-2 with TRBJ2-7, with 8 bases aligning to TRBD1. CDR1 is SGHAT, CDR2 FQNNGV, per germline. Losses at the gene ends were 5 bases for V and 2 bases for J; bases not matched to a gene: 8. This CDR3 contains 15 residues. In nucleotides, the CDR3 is TGTGCCAGCAGCACGGACAGGGTGAGGACCTACGAGCAGTACTTC. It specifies CASSTDRVRTYEQYF.

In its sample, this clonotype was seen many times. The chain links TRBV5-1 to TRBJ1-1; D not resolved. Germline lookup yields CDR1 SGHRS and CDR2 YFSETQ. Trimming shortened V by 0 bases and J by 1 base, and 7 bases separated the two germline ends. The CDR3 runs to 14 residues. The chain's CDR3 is CASSLGPTNTEAFF. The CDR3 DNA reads TGCGCCAGCAGCTTGGGCCCTACGAACACTGAAGCTTTCTTT.

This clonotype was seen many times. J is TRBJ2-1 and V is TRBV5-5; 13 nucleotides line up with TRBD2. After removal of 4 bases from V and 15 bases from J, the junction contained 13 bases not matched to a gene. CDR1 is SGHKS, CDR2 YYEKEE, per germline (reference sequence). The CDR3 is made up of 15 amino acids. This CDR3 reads CASSLAGTSGTPAFF. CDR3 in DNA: TGTGCCAGCAGCCTCGCCGGGACTAGCGGGACCCCGGCGTTCTTC. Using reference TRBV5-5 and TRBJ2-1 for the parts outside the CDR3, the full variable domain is DAGVTQSPTHLIKTRGQQVTLRCSPISGHKSVSWYQQVLGQGPQFIFQYYEKEERGRGNFPDRFSARQFPNYSSELNVNALLLGDSALYLCASSLAGTSGTPAFFGPGTRLTVL.

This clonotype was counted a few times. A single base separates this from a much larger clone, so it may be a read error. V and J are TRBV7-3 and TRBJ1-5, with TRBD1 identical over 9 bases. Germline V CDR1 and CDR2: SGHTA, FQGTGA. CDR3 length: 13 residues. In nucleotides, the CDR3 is TGTGCCAGCAGCGTGGGACAGGGCCAGCCCCAGAATTTT. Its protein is CASSVGQGQPQNF. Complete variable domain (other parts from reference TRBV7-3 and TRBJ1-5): GAGVSQTPSNKVTEKGKYVELRCDPISGHTALYWYRQSLGQGPEFLIYFQGTGAADDSGLPNDRFFAVRPEGSVSTLKIQRTERGDSAVYLCASSVGQGQPQNFGDGTRLSIL.

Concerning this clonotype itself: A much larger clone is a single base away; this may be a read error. CDR3 sequence reads: CASRLDRGDSYNSHLHF. Written as DNA, the CDR3 is TGTGCCAGCAGATTGGACAGGGGAGACTCCTATAATTCACACCTCCACTTT. The chain recombines TRBV6-6 with TRBJ1-6, with TRBD1 identical over 9 bases. Looked up from germline, CDR1 is MNHNY and CDR2 is SVGAGI (reference sequence). The CDR3 has 17 residues.

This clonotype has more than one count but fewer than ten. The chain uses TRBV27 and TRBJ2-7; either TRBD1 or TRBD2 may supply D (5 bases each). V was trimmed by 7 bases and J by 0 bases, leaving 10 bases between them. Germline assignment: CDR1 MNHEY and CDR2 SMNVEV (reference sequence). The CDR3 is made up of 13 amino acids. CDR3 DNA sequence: TGTGCCAGCACCGGGACCAACTCCTACGAGCAGTACTTC. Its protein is CASTGTNSYEQYF.

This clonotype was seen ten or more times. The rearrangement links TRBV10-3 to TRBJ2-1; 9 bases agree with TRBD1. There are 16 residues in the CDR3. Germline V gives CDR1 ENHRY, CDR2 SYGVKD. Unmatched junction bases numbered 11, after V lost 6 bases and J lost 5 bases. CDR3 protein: CAIRHQVGQGHNEQFF. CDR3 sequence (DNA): TGTGCCATCAGGCATCAAGTGGGACAGGGACACAATGAGCAGTTCTTC.

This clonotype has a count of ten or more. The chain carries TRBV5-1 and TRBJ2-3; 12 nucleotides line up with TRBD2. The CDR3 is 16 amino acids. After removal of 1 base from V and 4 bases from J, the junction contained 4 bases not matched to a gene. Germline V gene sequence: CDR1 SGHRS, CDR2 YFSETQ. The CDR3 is CASSLTSGRMADTQYF. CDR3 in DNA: TGCGCCAGCAGCTTGACTAGCGGGAGGATGGCAGATACGCAGTATTTT.